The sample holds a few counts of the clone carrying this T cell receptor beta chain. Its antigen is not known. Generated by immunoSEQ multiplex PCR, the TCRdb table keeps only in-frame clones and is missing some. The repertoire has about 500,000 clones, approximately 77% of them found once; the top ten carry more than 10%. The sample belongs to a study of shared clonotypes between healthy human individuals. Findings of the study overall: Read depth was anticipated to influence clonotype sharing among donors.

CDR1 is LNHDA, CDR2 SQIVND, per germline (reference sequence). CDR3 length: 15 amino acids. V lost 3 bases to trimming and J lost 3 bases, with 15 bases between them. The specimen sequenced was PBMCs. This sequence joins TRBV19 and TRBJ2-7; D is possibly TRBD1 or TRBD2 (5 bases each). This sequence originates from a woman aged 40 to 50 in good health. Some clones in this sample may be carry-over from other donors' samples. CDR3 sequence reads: CASSIIRDANYEQYF. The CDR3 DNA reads TGTGCCAGTAGTATCATCCGGGACGCGAACTACGAGCAGTACTTC.